These 23 T cell receptor beta chains were all obtained from the same sample, sequenced in a study of prognosis after radiotherapy for stage I lung cancer. Two-round multiplex PCR, the amplification method, yielded TCR beta CDR3 from genomic DNA. With primers specific to each TRBV and TRBJ gene, the first-round PCR was performed. TCRdb redid the calling of the multiplex PCR reads with MiXCR, one entry per CDR3 protein. Of around 20,000 distinct CDR3 sequences in the sample, around 40% were seen once. Sequences were derived from PBMCs, sampled before or after stereotactic body radiation therapy (not recorded which). These receptors were collected from a donor over 45 with non-small cell lung cancer.

This clonotype was seen ten or more times. J is TRBJ2-3 and V is TRBV7-9; D unclear. This CDR3 is 12 amino acids long. V lost 5 bases, J lost 6 bases, and 9 bases lay in between. In germline, CDR1 is SEHNR, CDR2 FQNEAQ (reference sequence). CDR3 nucleotides: TGTGCCAGCAGCGGCCCGGAGGATACGCAGTATTTT. Translating gives CASSGPEDTQYF. Filled out from reference TRBV7-9 and TRBJ2-3, the complete variable domain reads DTGVSQNPRHKITKRGQNVTFRCDPISEHNRLYWYRQTLGQGPEFLTYFQNEAQLEKSRLLSDRFSAERPKGSFSTLEIQRTEQGDSAMYLCASSGPEDTQYFGPGTRLTVL.

This clonotype has more than one count but fewer than ten. V usage is TRBV5-6 and J usage is TRBJ2-1; D gene uncertain. CDR1 is SGHDT and CDR2 is YYEEEE in the germline V gene. V was shortened by 4 bases and J by 3 bases, with 11 bases between the two germline ends. CDR3 length equals 14 residues. This CDR3 is CASSPGRFYNEQFF. The CDR3 DNA reads TGTGCCAGCAGCCCCGGCCGCTTCTACAATGAGCAGTTCTTC.

V gene TRBV27 combines with J gene TRBJ1-2; the D gene is possibly TRBD1 (6 bases). CDR1 and CDR2 from the germline V gene are MNHEY and SMNVEV (reference sequence). The V and J ends lost 3 bases and 1 base respectively, with 6 bases between them. The CDR3 runs to 13 residues. CDR3 loop: CASSLDSNYGYTF. The CDR3 DNA reads as TGTGCCAGCAGTTTGGACAGTAACTATGGCTACACCTTC.

The chain is built from TRBV28 and TRBJ1-2, with D possibly TRBD1 on 5 matching bases. This CDR3 comprises 12 residues. V was shortened by 7 bases and J by 4 bases, with 10 bases between the two germline ends. The germline gives CDR1 MDHEN, CDR2 SYDVKM. CDR3 nucleotide sequence: TGTGCCAGCACCGGGACCTCCTATGGCTACACCTTC. Amino acid sequence: CASTGTSYGYTF.

About this clonotype itself: A much larger clone lies one base from this, so it may be a read error. The rearrangement links TRBV6-4 to TRBJ2-1; a weak D match, TRBD2 (5 bases). Trimming took off 2 bases at V and 7 bases at J, with 9 bases between the two ends. In germline, CDR1 is MRHNA, CDR2 SNTAGT. This CDR3 comprises 13 residues. The CDR3 loop reads CASSDRECNEQFF. CDR3 DNA: TGTGCCAGCAGTGACCGGGAATGTAATGAGCAGTTCTTC.

This clonotype was counted ten times or more. The chain is built from TRBV7-9 and TRBJ2-7; 13 bases map to TRBD2. With 5 bases clipped from V and 6 bases from J, the junction kept 7 bases outside the gene matches. The CDR3 has 15 amino acids. Germline assignment: CDR1 SEHNR and CDR2 FQNEAQ (reference sequence). Written as DNA, the CDR3 is TGTGCCAGCAGCCCTCAGGGACTAGCGGGGACCGAGCAGTACTTC. It yields the protein CASSPQGLAGTEQYF.

Concerning this clonotype: This probably arose from a read error, given a far larger clone one base away. The CDR3: CASSLPSIAFSTDTQYF. The CDR3 DNA reads as TGCGCCAGCAGCCTCCCCTCAATAGCGTTTAGCACAGATACGCAGTATTTT. The gene calls are TRBV5-1 and TRBJ1-3, with D tentatively TRBD2 (5 bases). Gene TRBJ2-3 matches the end of the DNA better, so the J call may be wrong. The germline CDR1 and CDR2 sequences are SGHRS and YFSETQ. CDR3 length: 17 residues.

About this clonotype: At one end the junction does not follow the germline gene, possibly because of a read error. The chain joins TRBV28 to TRBJ1-5; D is undetermined. Germline V CDR1 and CDR2: MDHEN, SYDVKM. The CDR3 is made up of 15 amino acids. The CDR3: CASKMGGYSNKPKHF. The CDR3 DNA is TGTGCCAGCAAGATGGGAGGATATAGCAATAAGCCCAAGCATTTT.

The chain combines TRBV7-8 with TRBJ2-7; D unresolved. The V end lost 0 bases, the J end lost 6 bases, and 21 bases lay between the germline ends. From germline, CDR1 is SGHVS and CDR2 FQNEAQ. This CDR3 spans 17 amino acids. This chain's CDR3 is CASSLALGFPLSSEQYF. For the CDR3, the DNA is TGTGCCAGCAGCTTAGCGTTAGGGTTCCCCCTCTCTTCCGAGCAGTACTTC.

A remark on this clonotype: This may stem from a read error, because a much larger clone lies one nucleotide away. The V and J genes are TRBV24-1 and TRBJ2-5, with TRBD1 matching over 7 bases. CDR1 is KGHDR, CDR2 SFDVKD, per germline. The CDR3 is 18 residues long. V lost 4 bases, J lost 5 bases, and 18 bases stayed unmatched. The CDR3 region has the DNA TGTGCCACCAGTGACTCCGGACAGGTGGCTGTTGATTCGGAGACCCAGTACTTC. This gives the protein CATSDSGQVAVDSETQYF.

On this clonotype itself: A far larger clone is only one base removed, so a read error is likely. The V and J genes are TRBV5-1 and TRBJ2-5, with D uncertain. Judging by the DNA end, TRBJ2-4 fits better; the J call may be wrong. CDR3 length equals 14 residues. Germline-derived CDR1 and CDR2 are SGHRS and YFSETQ. The CDR3, as DNA: TGCGCCAGCAGTGACGGGTACGAGCGAAACATTCAGTACTTC. Amino acid sequence: CASSDGYERNIQYF.

This clonotype was seen ten or more times. The genes are TRBV15 and TRBJ1-3; D possibly corresponds to TRBD1 (6 bases). The V and J ends lost 0 bases and 1 base respectively, with 10 bases between them. The CDR3 totals 16 residues. The germline gives CDR1 LNHNV, CDR2 YYDKDF (reference sequence). The CDR3 sequence: CATSRDITGSGNTIYF. The CDR3 DNA follows: TGTGCCACCAGCAGAGACATAACAGGGTCTGGAAACACCATATATTTT.

This clonotype qualifies as medium-sized. The chain joins TRBV20-1 to TRBJ1-6; possible D gene TRBD1, 6 bases. This CDR3 comprises 17 residues. CDR1 DFQATT and CDR2 SNEGSKA come from the germline V gene (reference sequence). The germline V and J ends were trimmed by 0 bases and 0 bases, with 12 bases remaining between them. The CDR3 DNA sequence: TGCAGTGCTAGAGATCGACAGGACAGCTCCTATAATTCACCCCTCCACTTT. This translates into CSARDRQDSSYNSPLHF.

The chain combines TRBV15 with TRBJ1-1; tentatively, D is TRBD1 (5 bases). The V end was cut by 11 bases, the J end by 8 bases, with 24 bases between. CDR1 is LNHNV and CDR2 is YYDKDF in the germline V gene (reference sequence). The CDR3 contains 14 residues. CDR3 sequence: CAAIRARAGTEAFF. In DNA form, the CDR3 reads TGTGCCGCCATCAGAGCCAGGGCTGGCACCGAAGCTTTCTTT.

For this clonotype: It differs at one base from a far larger clone, so likely a read error. The chain has TRBV6-4 and TRBJ2-3; D remains unclear. V lost 6 bases and J lost 1, with 26 bases in between. Germline V gene data show CDR1 as MRHNA and CDR2 as SNTAGT. The CDR3 has 19 residues. The CDR3 DNA follows: TGTGCCAGCAGGGGATATAAGATTCGAGGCACACGGGGCACAGATACGCAGTATTTT. Amino acid sequence: CASRGYKIRGTRGTDTQYF.

This clonotype was observed at least ten times. J is TRBJ1-1 and V is TRBV12-3 or TRBV12-4, with D maybe TRBD1 (5 bases). Trimming left V 3 bases short and J 6 bases short, with 8 bases between. This CDR3 region has 12 residues. Written as DNA, the CDR3 is TGTGCCAGCAGTTTGGGAGGGGCTGAAGCTTTCTTT. Translating it yields CASSLGGAEAFF.

This clonotype was observed many times. The chain links TRBV5-1 to TRBJ1-1, with D uncertain. The CDR3 has 15 residues. In germline, CDR1 is SGHRS, CDR2 YFSETQ. V was pared by 0 bases and J by 0 bases, with 9 bases between. CDR3 nucleotides: TGCGCCAGCAGCTTGGCGGTTCAAATGAACACTGAAGCTTTCTTT. Protein product: CASSLAVQMNTEAFF. The full variable domain, with the rest looked up from reference TRBV5-1 and TRBJ1-1, is KAGVTQTPRYLIKTRGQQVTLSCSPISGHRSVSWYQQTPGQGLQFLFEYFSETQRNKGNFPGRFSGRQFSNSRSEMNVSTLELGDSALYLCASSLAVQMNTEAFFGQGTRLTVV.

About this clonotype itself: Sequence at one end of the junction differs from germline and may be a read error. V is TRBV6-5 and J is TRBJ2-7; D gene ambiguous. From germline, CDR1 is MNHEY and CDR2 SVGAGI. The CDR3 has 13 amino acids. CDR3 protein: CASIYSRIYEHYF. CDR3 coding DNA: TGTGCCAGCATTTACTCCAGAATCTACGAGCATTACTTC.

The chain combines TRBV24-1 with TRBJ2-7; D unresolved. Germline CDR1 KGHDR, CDR2 SFDVKD. The CDR3 spans 11 residues. Trimming stripped 2 bases from V and 4 bases from J, with 2 bases between. The CDR3 reads CATSDSYEQYF. As DNA, the CDR3 is TGTGCCACCAGTGATTCATACGAGCAGTACTTC.

There are a few counts of this clonotype. The chain is built from TRBV28 and TRBJ1-5, with D possibly TRBD1 on 6 matching bases. CDR3 length: 14 amino acids. From germline, CDR1 is MDHEN and CDR2 SYDVKM. V was pared by 3 bases and J by 6 bases, with 12 bases between. CDR3 amino acids: CASSFLQGRQPQHF. The DNA of the CDR3 is TGTGCCAGCAGTTTTCTCCAGGGGCGTCAGCCCCAGCATTTT.

In this sample, this clonotype turned up a few times. The gene calls are TRBV24-1 and TRBJ2-1; the match to TRBD2 covers 9 bases. The junction had 8 bases not matched to a gene; V was cut back by 3 bases and J by 3 bases. Per the germline V gene, CDR1 is KGHDR and CDR2 is SFDVKD. The CDR3 is made up of 17 amino acids. DNA of the CDR3: TGTGCCACCAGTGATATTGGCCTAGCGGGGATCTACAATGAGCAGTTCTTC. It codes for CATSDIGLAGIYNEQFF.

This clonotype showed up many times. This chain uses TRBV20-1 with TRBJ2-3; D may be TRBD1 (5 bases). The CDR3 runs 14 residues. Trimming stripped 6 bases from V and 0 bases from J, with 13 bases between. From germline, CDR1 is DFQATT and CDR2 SNEGSKA (reference sequence). Written as DNA, the CDR3 is TGCAGTGCCCTTACAGGTCCTAGCACAGATACGCAGTATTTT. Translation gives CSALTGPSTDTQYF.

The rearrangement links TRBV12-3 or TRBV12-4 to TRBJ1-2; a possible D gene is TRBD1 (5 bases). The length of the CDR3 is 12 residues. The V and J ends lost 3 bases and 8 bases respectively, with 10 bases between them. DNA of the CDR3: TGTGCCAGCAGTTTTAGGGGAGACGGCTACACCTTC. It codes for CASSFRGDGYTF.